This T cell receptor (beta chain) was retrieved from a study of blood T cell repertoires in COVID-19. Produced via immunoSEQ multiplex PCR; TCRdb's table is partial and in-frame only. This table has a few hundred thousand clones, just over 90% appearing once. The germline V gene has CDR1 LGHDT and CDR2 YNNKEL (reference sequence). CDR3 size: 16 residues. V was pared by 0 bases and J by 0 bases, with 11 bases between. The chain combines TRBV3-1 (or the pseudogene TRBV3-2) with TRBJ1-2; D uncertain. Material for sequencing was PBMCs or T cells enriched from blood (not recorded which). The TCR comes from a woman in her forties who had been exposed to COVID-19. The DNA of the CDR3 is TGTGCCAGCAGCCAAGACGTGAGGCTAGCTAACTATGGCTACACCTTC. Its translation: CASSQDVRLANYGYTF.